Each of the 8 T cell receptor beta chains below was sequenced from the same sample in a study of blood T cell repertoires in COVID-19. Method: immunoSEQ multiplex PCR; TCRdb's copy keeps in-frame clones and lacks some. The sample includes around 200,000 clones, 80% to 90% seen only once; the top ten take 20%. Sample: peripheral blood. Receptors were obtained from a man in his 70s with active or convalescent COVID-19.

Comments on this clone: The junction shows a germline mismatch at one end, possibly a read error. The chain carries TRBV29-1 and TRBJ1-2; the D is unclear. The CDR3 covers 13 residues. Germline V gives CDR1 SQVTM, CDR2 ANQGSEA. The DNA for the CDR3 is TGCAGCGCTGAAGCCCGGGGAATCTATGGCTACACCTTC. This sequence encodes CSAEARGIYGYTF.

The J gene is TRBJ1-1, the V gene TRBV12-3 or TRBV12-4, with 7 bases identical to TRBD1. The junction had 5 bases not matched to a gene; V was cut back by 6 bases and J by 4 bases. This CDR3 is built from 13 residues. The CDR3 loop reads CASRNRGVTEAFF. As DNA, the CDR3 is TGTGCCAGCAGGAACAGGGGAGTCACTGAAGCTTTCTTT.

This clone was detected a few times. The chain couples TRBV9 to TRBJ2-2, with 8 bases that match TRBD2. Germline V CDR1 and CDR2: SGDLS, YYNGEE. The CDR3 consists of 17 residues. Trimming cost V 0 bases and J 4 bases; bases outside gene matches: 8. The DNA for the CDR3 is TGTGCCAGCAGCGTAGCAAATAGCGGGACTCCCACCGGGGAGCTGTTTTTT. Protein sequence: CASSVANSGTPTGELFF.

V and J are TRBV7-9 and TRBJ1-1, with 7 bases matching TRBD1. CDR1 is SEHNR and CDR2 is FQNEAQ in the germline V gene (reference sequence). J lost 0 bases, V lost 4 bases, and 5 bases had no gene match. This CDR3 region has 15 residues. The CDR3 DNA follows: TGTGCCAGCAGCTCATCGACAGGGATGAACACTGAAGCTTTCTTT. Protein product: CASSSSTGMNTEAFF.

This clone was recorded only once. The gene calls are TRBV30 and TRBJ2-7; no firm D call. V was trimmed by 3 bases and J by 6 bases, leaving 18 bases between them. There are 14 residues in the CDR3. Per the germline V gene, CDR1 is GTSNPN and CDR2 is SVGIG (reference sequence). The chain's CDR3 is CAWSKTTEISEQYF. CDR3 nucleotides: TGTGCCTGGAGCAAGACCACAGAGATCAGCGAGCAGTACTTC.

This clone was observed a single time. V usage is TRBV5-1 and J usage is TRBJ1-3, with TRBD1 matching 7 bases. Germline loops: CDR1 SGHRS, CDR2 YFSETQ. The V segment lost 3 bases and the J segment 2 bases; nucleotides outside the gene matches: 2. CDR3 size: 14 residues. CDR3 protein: CASSSGTAGNTIYF. CDR3 DNA: TGCGCCAGCAGCTCCGGGACAGCTGGAAACACCATATATTTT.

The CDR3 region is CASSFTGVGKNIQYF. CDR3 DNA: TGTGCCAGCAGCTTTACGGGGGTGGGCAAAAACATTCAGTACTTC. The rearrangement uses TRBV7-9 and TRBJ2-4, with D tentatively TRBD2 (6 bases). V was pared by 3 bases and J by 3 bases, with 12 bases between. The CDR3 has 15 residues. In germline, CDR1 is SEHNR, CDR2 FQNEAQ (reference sequence). Drawing the rest from reference TRBV7-9 and TRBJ2-4, the complete variable domain is DTGVSQNPRHKITKRGQNVTFRCDPISEHNRLYWYRQTLGQGPEFLTYFQNEAQLEKSRLLSDRFSAERPKGSFSTLEIQRTEQGDSAMYLCASSFTGVGKNIQYFGAGTRLSVL.

V and J are TRBV19 and TRBJ1-1, with a possible D match to TRBD1 (5 bases). V was cut by 4 bases and J by 11 bases, with 20 bases left in between. CDR3 length equals 14 residues. Germline lookup yields CDR1 LNHDA and CDR2 SQIVND (reference sequence). The CDR3 loop is CASSKTPGGFGAFF. DNA of the CDR3: TGTGCCAGTAGTAAGACTCCCGGGGGGTTCGGGGCTTTCTTT.